The 24 T cell receptor beta chains given below trace back to one sample, sequenced in a study of shared clonotypes between healthy human individuals. Clones were sequenced by immunoSEQ multiplex PCR, and TCRdb holds only the in-frame ones, with some missing. The sample contains millions of clones, roughly nine tenths of which appear only once. The sequenced sample consisted of naive CD4+ T cells sorted from blood. Subset: CD45RA+ positively selected. Receptors were obtained from a young man in good health.

The chain uses TRBV9 and TRBJ2-3; D perhaps matches TRBD2 (5 bases). Per the germline V gene, CDR1 is SGDLS and CDR2 is YYNGEE. This CDR3 is 17 amino acids long. V dropped 0 bases and J dropped 1 base, with 15 bases sitting between them. The CDR3 here is CASSVGGTGIGTDTQYF. The CDR3 DNA sequence: TGTGCCAGCAGCGTAGGTGGAACCGGGATTGGCACAGATACGCAGTATTTT.

This clone was recorded only once. At the DNA level, this CDR3 is encoded by other sequences in the same sample as well. The V and J genes are TRBV7-2 and TRBJ2-1, with unresolved D. This CDR3 contains 15 residues. Germline loops: CDR1 SGHTA, CDR2 FQGNSA. Trimming removed 1 base at V and 0 bases at J, with 7 bases between. CDR3 amino acids: CASSLVGSSYNEQFF. For the CDR3, the DNA is TGTGCCAGCAGCTTAGTAGGAAGCTCCTACAATGAGCAGTTCTTC.

The chain uses TRBV10-3 and TRBJ2-7, with D possibly matching TRBD1 (6 bases). This CDR3 spans 11 amino acids. V was pared by 3 bases and J by 10 bases, with 10 bases between. The germline V gene has CDR1 ENHRY and CDR2 SYGVKD. CDR3 loop: CAISEGQRQYF. The CDR3 nucleotides read TGTGCCATCAGTGAAGGACAGAGACAGTACTTC.

The chain joins TRBV19 to TRBJ2-2; 8 bases line up with TRBD1. The germline V gene encodes CDR1 LNHDA and CDR2 SQIVND (reference sequence). Trimming took 6 bases from V and 4 from J; bases not matched to a gene: 7. The CDR3 length is 15 residues. The CDR3 is CASRETGVRTGELFF. CDR3 DNA: TGTGCCAGTAGAGAGACAGGGGTACGCACCGGGGAGCTGTTTTTT.

This rearrangement joins TRBV9 to TRBJ2-1, with D possibly TRBD1 on 6 matching bases. The germline V gene has CDR1 SGDLS and CDR2 YYNGEE. V was cut by 0 bases and J by 6 bases, with 10 bases left in between. The CDR3 is made up of 14 amino acids. The CDR3 nucleotides read TGTGCCAGCAGCGTAGGGGACATACTCAATGAGCAGTTCTTC. It specifies CASSVGDILNEQFF. Looking up the rest from reference TRBV9 and TRBJ2-1 gives the full variable domain: DSGVTQTPKHLITATGQRVTLRCSPRSGDLSVYWYQQSLDQGLQFLIQYYNGEERAKGNILERFSAQQFPDLHSELNLSSLELGDSALYFCASSVGDILNEQFFGPGTRLTVL.

The rearrangement links TRBV19 to TRBJ1-4; possible D gene TRBD1, 6 bases. The length of the CDR3 is 14 residues. The V and J ends lost 7 bases and 4 bases respectively, with 13 bases between them. From germline, CDR1 is LNHDA and CDR2 SQIVND (reference sequence). CDR3 in amino acids: CASTSGTNNEKLFF. CDR3 nucleotide sequence: TGTGCCAGTACCTCCGGGACAAATAATGAAAAACTGTTTTTT. Full variable domain (rest looked up from reference TRBV19 and TRBJ1-4): DGGITQSPKYLFRKEGQNVTLSCEQNLNHDAMYWYRQDPGQGLRLIYYSQIVNDFQKGDIAEGYSVSREKKESFPLTVTSAQKNPTAFYLCASTSGTNNEKLFFGSGTQLSVL.

V and J are TRBV7-9 and TRBJ2-7; D is unresolved. Looked up from germline, CDR1 is SEHNR and CDR2 is FQNEAQ (reference sequence). The V gene lost 5 bases and the J gene lost 2 bases, with 7 bases spanning the gap. The CDR3 extends over 12 amino acids. DNA for the CDR3: TGTGCCAGCAGCGACGACGCCTACGAGCAGTACTTC. Translating it yields CASSDDAYEQYF.

The rearrangement links TRBV7-8 to TRBJ2-7, with D perhaps matching TRBD1 or TRBD2 (6 bases each). Trimming removed 5 bases from V and 3 bases from J, with 20 bases in between. This CDR3 is built from 16 residues. Germline CDR1 SGHVS, CDR2 FQNEAQ. The chain's CDR3 is CASSLLGGFRNYEQYF. The DNA for the CDR3 is TGTGCCAGCAGCCTATTGGGGGGCTTCCGGAACTACGAGCAGTACTTC.

This sequence joins TRBV6-1 and TRBJ2-1, with TRBD2 identical over 7 bases. The CDR3 is 14 residues long. Germline-derived CDR1 and CDR2 are MNHNS and SASEGT. After removal of 3 bases from V and 4 bases from J, the junction contained 3 bases not matched to a gene. The CDR3 is CASSEWGGYNEQFF. The CDR3 nucleotides read TGTGCCAGCAGTGAGTGGGGGGGGTACAATGAGCAGTTCTTC.

This chain joins TRBV19 and TRBJ1-3; no clear D. V was pared by 6 bases and J by 2 bases, with 8 bases between. The CDR3 sequence is 13 residues long. The germline V gene has CDR1 LNHDA and CDR2 SQIVND (reference sequence). For the CDR3, the DNA is TGTGCCAGTAGGTTTGGAGCTGGAAACACCATATATTTT. It encodes CASRFGAGNTIYF.

The V and J genes are TRBV29-1 and TRBJ1-5, with TRBD1 matching over 10 bases. This CDR3 comprises 12 residues. Germline values: CDR1 SQVTM, CDR2 ANQGSEA. V trimming: 5 bases; J trimming: 9 bases; junction bases outside the gene matches: 4. This chain's CDR3 is CSVQTGGMPQHF. The DNA for the CDR3 is TGCAGCGTTCAGACAGGGGGCATGCCCCAGCATTTT.

V and J are TRBV27 and TRBJ1-4; tentative D call: TRBD1 (5 bases). The CDR3 has 13 amino acids. The V end was cut by 7 bases, the J end by 3 bases, with 9 bases between. Germline V gives CDR1 MNHEY, CDR2 SMNVEV (reference sequence). CDR3 amino acids: CASTQGANEKLFF. The CDR3 nucleotides are TGTGCCAGCACCCAGGGAGCTAATGAAAAACTGTTTTTT. The entire variable domain, with the rest obtained from reference TRBV27 and TRBJ1-4, is as follows: EAQVTQNPRYLITVTGKKLTVTCSQNMNHEYMSWYRQDPGLGLRQIYYSMNVEVTDKGDVPEGYKVSRKEKRNFPLILESPSPNQTSLYFCASTQGANEKLFFGSGTQLSVL.

The rearrangement links TRBV27 to TRBJ2-7; 7 bases fit TRBD1. CDR1 is MNHEY, CDR2 SMNVEV, per germline (reference sequence). The trim removed 7 bases at V and 3 bases at J, leaving 12 bases unmatched. The CDR3 loop spans 15 amino acids. The CDR3 loop reads CASKEATGLGYEQYF. DNA for the CDR3: TGTGCCAGCAAGGAAGCGACAGGGCTCGGCTACGAGCAGTACTTC.

Notes on this clone: The same CDR3 also results from other DNA sequences found in this sample. V and J are TRBV18 and TRBJ1-3; D may be TRBD1 (5 bases). V was trimmed by 3 bases and J by 1 base, leaving 10 bases between them. Germline values: CDR1 KGHSH, CDR2 LQKENI. The CDR3 runs to 15 residues. The DNA of the CDR3 is TGTGCCAGCTCACCCACAGGATCTTCTGGAAACACCATATATTTT. It yields the protein CASSPTGSSGNTIYF.

This chain uses TRBV6-5 with TRBJ2-3; D is unresolved. V gave up 8 bases and J gave up 4 bases, with 10 bases separating them. This CDR3 is built from 12 residues. Germline V CDR1 and CDR2: MNHEY, SVGAGI. The CDR3: CASRASADTQYF. The CDR3 DNA is TGTGCCAGCCGGGCTTCCGCAGATACGCAGTATTTT.

J is TRBJ2-5 and V is TRBV19, with 12 bases matching TRBD1. CDR3 length: 19 amino acids. Losses at the gene ends were 5 bases for V and 5 bases for J; bases not matched to a gene: 18. Germline assignment: CDR1 LNHDA and CDR2 SQIVND (reference sequence). The CDR3 bases are TGTGCCAGTAGTCCCTTGTACCCTTGGGACAGGGGGCGTCAGGAGACCCAGTACTTC. Translating gives CASSPLYPWDRGRQETQYF.

The V call is TRBV11-2, the J call TRBJ2-1; D remains ambiguous. With 2 bases removed from V and 10 bases from J, the gap between germline ends came to 24 bases. This CDR3 has 17 amino acids. Looked up from germline, CDR1 is SGHAT and CDR2 is FQNNGV. CDR3 sequence: CASSLFRLGPNLDEQFF. CDR3 DNA: TGTGCCAGCAGCTTATTTCGGCTAGGGCCGAATCTAGACGAGCAGTTCTTC. The whole variable domain, filled in from reference TRBV11-2 and TRBJ2-1, reads EAGVAQSPRYKIIEKRQSVAFWCNPISGHATLYWYQQILGQGPKLLIQFQNNGVVDDSQLPKDRFSAERLKGVDSTLKIQPAKLEDSAVYLCASSLFRLGPNLDEQFFGPGTRLTVL.

The chain is built from TRBV7-3 and TRBJ2-3, with TRBD2 matching 11 bases. The CDR3 is 16 residues long. Germline CDR1 and CDR2: SGHTA and FQGTGA. J gave up 1 base and V 4 bases, and 4 bases lay outside the gene matches. CDR3 in DNA: TGTGCCAGCAGCTCGACTAGCGGGGACCGCACAGATACGCAGTATTTT. Translating it yields CASSSTSGDRTDTQYF.

This clone was seen only once. This chain joins TRBV11-2 and TRBJ2-7, with D hard to call. The CDR3 consists of 14 residues. Germline-derived CDR1 and CDR2 are SGHAT and FQNNGV. V was pared by 5 bases and J by 3 bases, with 14 bases between. The CDR3 DNA reads TGTGCCAGCAGCCCGGCCGTAGGTGTCTACGAGCAGTACTTC. This encodes CASSPAVGVYEQYF.

The V gene is TRBV5-6, the J gene TRBJ1-1; no reliable D call. V was shortened by 3 bases and J by 6 bases, with 18 bases between the two germline ends. The CDR3 is 15 amino acids. Per germline, CDR1 SGHDT and CDR2 YYEEEE. Here the CDR3 reads CASSWSWTPGAEAFF. The CDR3 DNA is TGTGCCAGCAGCTGGTCGTGGACGCCTGGGGCTGAAGCTTTCTTT. Drawing the rest from reference TRBV5-6 and TRBJ1-1, the complete variable domain is DAGVTQSPTHLIKTRGQQVTLRCSPKSGHDTVSWYQQALGQGPQFIFQYYEEEERQRGNFPDRFSGHQFPNYSSELNVNALLLGDSALYLCASSWSWTPGAEAFFGQGTRLTVV.

This rearrangement joins TRBV28 to TRBJ1-2, with unresolved D. The CDR3 totals 14 residues. CDR1 and CDR2 from the germline V gene are MDHEN and SYDVKM. V lost 7 bases and J lost 4, with 16 bases in between. The CDR3 DNA follows: TGTGCCAGCACCCTTGACCGAACGGCCTATGGCTACACCTTC. It translates to CASTLDRTAYGYTF.

The chain links TRBV15 to TRBJ2-5; D call uncertain. The CDR3 has 12 residues. Germline V gene sequence: CDR1 LNHNV, CDR2 YYDKDF (reference sequence). The V end was cut by 2 bases, the J end by 2 bases, with 3 bases between. The CDR3 reads CATSRLQETQYF. In DNA form, the CDR3 reads TGTGCCACCAGCAGATTACAAGAGACCCAGTACTTC.

This clone appeared once. The V call is TRBV4-1, the J call TRBJ2-6, with unresolved D. V was trimmed by 4 bases and J by 0 bases, leaving 10 bases between them. From germline, CDR1 is MGHRA and CDR2 YSYEKL. This CDR3 is built from 16 residues. Here the CDR3 DNA reads TGCGCCAGCAGCCCCTCGGAGAGCTCTGGGGCCAACGTCCTGACTTTC. Its protein is CASSPSESSGANVLTF.

The CDR3, as DNA: TGTGCCTGGAGTGTAGTTGCGGGGATCGCCTACGAGCAGTACTTC. This gives the protein CAWSVVAGIAYEQYF. The chain couples TRBV30 to TRBJ2-7; possible D gene TRBD2, 6 bases. Germline CDR1 is GTSNPN and CDR2 is SVGIG (reference sequence). Trimming pared 0 bases from V and 2 bases from J, leaving 14 bases between. The length of the CDR3 is 15 residues.